Below are 25 T cell receptor beta chains sequenced from a single sample in a study of cytomegalovirus exposure and HLA in healthy donors. Clones were read by immunoSEQ multiplex PCR, and TCRdb kept only the in-frame ones, dropping some. The sample lists about 180,000 clones, just under 90% occurring once. The sequencing sample was made of PBMCs. These receptors all come from a woman in her twenties or thirties in good health and CMV-seronegative.

The chain combines TRBV5-4 with TRBJ1-2, with D possibly matching TRBD1 (5 bases). V was shortened by 4 bases and J by 6 bases, with 16 bases between the two germline ends. CDR3 length equals 14 residues. Germline-derived CDR1 and CDR2 are SGHNT and YYREEE (reference sequence). This CDR3 is CASSQWGDLDGYTF. The CDR3 DNA reads as TGTGCCAGCAGCCAATGGGGGGATTTAGATGGCTACACCTTC.

This rearrangement joins TRBV30 to TRBJ2-7, with TRBD2 matching over 8 bases. The V gene end was trimmed by 2 bases and the J gene end by 3 bases; junction bases not matched to a gene: 6. Looked up from germline, CDR1 is GTSNPN and CDR2 is SVGIG (reference sequence). CDR3 size: 14 residues. CDR3 in amino acids: CAWSFGGEVYEQYF. The CDR3 nucleotides read TGTGCCTGGAGTTTCGGGGGGGAGGTCTACGAGCAGTACTTC.

The chain uses TRBV19 and TRBJ2-1; D is possibly TRBD1 (6 bases). This CDR3 comprises 13 residues. Germline V CDR1 and CDR2: LNHDA, SQIVND (reference sequence). Trimming shortened V by 5 bases and J by 6 bases, and 11 bases separated the two germline ends. CDR3 residues: CASSYPQGNEQFF. CDR3 in DNA: TGTGCCAGTAGTTACCCACAGGGCAATGAGCAGTTCTTC.

The chain links TRBV2 to TRBJ1-5, with D hard to call. Trimming took off 3 bases at V and 5 bases at J, with 8 bases between the two ends. This CDR3 spans 13 amino acids. Germline V gene data show CDR1 as SNHLY and CDR2 as FYNNEI. The CDR3 loop is CASSEGSDQPQHF. As DNA, the CDR3 is TGTGCCAGCAGTGAGGGCAGTGATCAGCCCCAGCATTTT.

V gene TRBV2 combines with J gene TRBJ2-7, with 7 bases identical to TRBD1. V shed 6 bases, J shed 2 bases, and the junction held 10 bases outside the gene matches. CDR3 size: 15 residues. Germline V gives CDR1 SNHLY, CDR2 FYNNEI. The CDR3 reads CASSPGQLNAYEQYF. CDR3 DNA sequence: TGTGCCAGCAGCCCGGGACAGTTGAATGCCTACGAGCAGTACTTC.

V gene TRBV4-1 combines with J gene TRBJ2-1; D is undetermined. Germline V gives CDR1 MGHRA, CDR2 YSYEKL. CDR3 size: 13 residues. Trimming shortened V by 4 bases and J by 8 bases, and 12 bases separated the two germline ends. The CDR3 DNA reads as TGCGCCAGCAGCCCACCCCCACATCATGAGCAGTTCTTC. Protein product: CASSPPPHHEQFF.

In this sample, this clone turned up a few times. The chain links TRBV10-3 to TRBJ1-2; TRBD1 is a possible D gene (6 bases). V was pared by 6 bases and J by 3 bases, with 17 bases between. Germline loops: CDR1 ENHRY, CDR2 SYGVKD. The CDR3 consists of 15 residues. The chain's CDR3 is CAIRPGHLTDYGYTF. CDR3 nucleotides: TGTGCCATCAGGCCGGGACACCTGACTGACTATGGCTACACCTTC.

This clone was counted between two and nine times. This chain links TRBV6-5 with TRBJ2-2, with D possibly TRBD1 on 6 matching bases. The CDR3 sequence is 14 residues long. Trimming shortened V by 3 bases and J by 3 bases, and 8 bases separated the two germline ends. The V gene's germline CDR1 is MNHEY and CDR2 SVGAGI. The CDR3 DNA sequence: TGTGCCAGCAGTTATCAGGGGTACACCGGGGAGCTGTTTTTT. Translated: CASSYQGYTGELFF.

The chain recombines TRBV11-2 with TRBJ2-2; 7 bases align to TRBD1. V shed 3 bases, J shed 3 bases, and the junction held 4 bases outside the gene matches. CDR3 length equals 15 residues. The germline CDR1 and CDR2 sequences are SGHAT and FQNNGV. The CDR3 DNA is TGTGCCAGCAGCTTGACAGGGCAAGACACCGGGGAGCTGTTTTTT. This codes for CASSLTGQDTGELFF.

The chain joins TRBV5-1 to TRBJ2-3, with D unresolved. This CDR3 is 15 amino acids long. With 3 bases removed from V and 0 bases from J, the gap between germline ends came to 11 bases. Germline V gene lookup returns CDR1 SGHRS and CDR2 YFSETQ. The CDR3 loop is CASSSAFTSTDTQYF. DNA for the CDR3: TGCGCCAGCAGCTCTGCATTCACTAGCACAGATACGCAGTATTTT. Complete variable domain (other parts from reference TRBV5-1 and TRBJ2-3): KAGVTQTPRYLIKTRGQQVTLSCSPISGHRSVSWYQQTPGQGLQFLFEYFSETQRNKGNFPGRFSGRQFSNSRSEMNVSTLELGDSALYLCASSSAFTSTDTQYFGPGTRLTVL.

This clone is a singleton in its sample. The gene calls are TRBV5-1 and TRBJ1-2, with 7 bases fitting TRBD1. Germline V gene lookup returns CDR1 SGHRS and CDR2 YFSETQ. The CDR3 totals 15 residues. J lost 1 base, V lost 0 bases, and 3 bases had no gene match. The CDR3 bases are TGCGCCAGCAGCTTGGCGGGGACAGATAACTATGGCTACACCTTC. This gives the protein CASSLAGTDNYGYTF.

V gene TRBV18 combines with J gene TRBJ2-5; 11 bases line up with TRBD1. The CDR3 is 16 amino acids. The junction had 7 bases not matched to a gene; V was cut back by 5 bases and J by 2 bases. CDR1 is KGHSH, CDR2 LQKENI, per germline. CDR3 in DNA: TGTGCCAGCTCAGCTGGACAGGGGGCAGGGCAAGAGACCCAGTACTTC. Its protein product is CASSAGQGAGQETQYF.

This clone appeared once. The chain uses TRBV21-1 and TRBJ1-6; the table's D call, TRBD1, was not checked against the DNA. TRBV21-1 is a listed pseudogene. This CDR3 is built from 16 residues. CDR3 sequence reads: CASSEYDRGQGSPLHF. The CDR3 DNA sequence: TGTGCCAGCAGCGAATACGACAGGGGGCAGGGTTCACCCCTCCACTTT.

This clone has a single count. The V and J genes are TRBV4-1 and TRBJ2-6; 11 bases fit TRBD2. This CDR3 contains 17 residues. Germline V lookup: CDR1 MGHRA, CDR2 YSYEKL. V shed 3 bases and J 5 bases; nucleotides not matched to a gene: 6. The CDR3 coding sequence is TGCGCCAGCAGCCAGGGGACTAGCGGTTCGTGGGCCAACGTCCTGACTTTC. This translates into CASSQGTSGSWANVLTF.

This clone was detected only a few times. The CDR3 loop is CASSSPGETQYF. For the CDR3, the DNA is TGTGCCAGCAGTTCTCCGGGGGAGACCCAGTACTTC. The V gene is TRBV13, the J gene TRBJ2-5; TRBD2 might be the D (5 bases). The germline CDR1 and CDR2 sequences are PRHDT and FYEKMQ (reference sequence). The CDR3 covers 12 residues. The germline V and J ends were trimmed by 6 bases and 5 bases, with 10 bases remaining between them.

The chain has TRBV9 and TRBJ1-1, with D tentatively TRBD1 (5 bases). The V end was cut by 1 base, the J end by 0 bases, with 7 bases between. CDR1 SGDLS and CDR2 YYNGEE come from the germline V gene. The CDR3 is 14 residues long. The CDR3 loop reads CASSVQTVNTEAFF. In DNA, the CDR3 is TGTGCCAGCAGCGTACAGACAGTGAACACTGAAGCTTTCTTT.

The J gene is TRBJ1-1, the V gene TRBV27; 7 bases line up with TRBD1. Trimming at V came to 6 bases and at J to 5 bases, leaving 3 bases not matched to a gene. From germline, CDR1 is MNHEY and CDR2 SMNVEV (reference sequence). CDR3 size: 12 residues. The CDR3 loop reads CASSQGGTEAFF. CDR3 bases: TGTGCCAGCAGCCAGGGGGGAACTGAAGCTTTCTTT.

The chain combines TRBV7-6 with TRBJ2-7; weak D call: TRBD2 (5 bases). CDR1 is SGHVS and CDR2 is FNYEAQ in the germline V gene. V lost 1 base and J lost 6, with 19 bases in between. This CDR3 spans 16 amino acids. The CDR3 DNA reads TGTGCCAGCAGCTTAGGGGCTCGGGAAATCCTTCGCGAGCAGTACTTC. It is translated as CASSLGAREILREQYF.

The V gene is TRBV7-9, the J gene TRBJ1-3; the D is unclear. The CDR3 is 18 amino acids. V lost 4 bases and J lost 0, with 19 bases in between. The germline V gene encodes CDR1 SEHNR and CDR2 FQNEAQ (reference sequence). CDR3: CASSSTSVFRDSGNTIYF. DNA of the CDR3: TGTGCCAGCAGCTCGACCTCGGTTTTTCGGGACTCTGGAAACACCATATATTTT.

The chain is built from TRBV15 and TRBJ1-5, with D tentatively TRBD1 (5 bases). The CDR3 totals 15 residues. Between the trimmed V and J ends, which lost 3 bases and 0 bases, there was a span of 9 bases. Germline V gene lookup returns CDR1 LNHNV and CDR2 YYDKDF (reference sequence). Here the CDR3 reads CATSSRQYSNQPQHF. As DNA, the CDR3 is TGTGCCACCAGCAGTCGACAGTATAGCAATCAGCCCCAGCATTTT.

As to this clone: The sample contains more than one DNA sequence encoding this CDR3. The genes are TRBV2 and TRBJ2-7; D is unclear. The CDR3 has 13 amino acids. The V end was cut by 2 bases, the J end by 4 bases, with 9 bases between. Germline lookup yields CDR1 SNHLY and CDR2 FYNNEI. CDR3 in amino acids: CASSELAGYEQYF. The CDR3 nucleotides read TGTGCCAGCAGTGAATTGGCAGGATACGAGCAGTACTTC. Supplemented by reference TRBV2 and TRBJ2-7, the full variable domain reads EPEVTQTPSHQVTQMGQEVILRCVPISNHLYFYWYRQILGQKVEFLVSFYNNEISEKSEIFDDQFSVERPDGSNFTLKIRSTKLEDSAMYFCASSELAGYEQYFGPGTRLTVT.

The sample holds a few counts of this clone. The chain carries TRBV5-6 and TRBJ1-2, with 9 bases identical to TRBD1. Germline V lookup: CDR1 SGHDT, CDR2 YYEEEE. V lost 1 base, J lost 5 bases, and 6 bases stayed unmatched. The CDR3 covers 15 residues. The CDR3 DNA reads TGTGCCAGCAGCTTGATCGGACAGGGGCATTATGGCTACACCTTC. Amino acid sequence: CASSLIGQGHYGYTF.

The V call is TRBV19, the J call TRBJ1-2; 7 bases align to TRBD1. V shed 9 bases, J shed 0 bases, and the junction held 7 bases outside the gene matches. Germline lookup yields CDR1 LNHDA and CDR2 SQIVND (reference sequence). CDR3 size: 14 residues. The DNA of the CDR3 is TGTGCCAGCGCGGCCGGGACAGCTAACTATGGCTACACCTTC. Encoded protein: CASAAGTANYGYTF.

The chain recombines TRBV5-1 with TRBJ1-4; D gene ambiguous. Germline CDR1 SGHRS, CDR2 YFSETQ. This CDR3 region has 17 residues. Trimming took off 4 bases at V and 0 bases at J, with 16 bases between the two ends. For the CDR3, the DNA is TGCGCCAGCAGCCCCGGTAGTCCAACTACAACTAATGAAAAACTGTTTTTT. Its translation: CASSPGSPTTTNEKLFF.

The chain uses TRBV29-1 and TRBJ1-1; weak D call: TRBD1 (6 bases). The CDR3 sequence is 12 residues long. Trimming stripped 0 bases from V and 5 bases from J, with 7 bases between. Germline values: CDR1 SQVTM, CDR2 ANQGSEA. The CDR3: CSVEDQGTEAFF. The CDR3 DNA reads as TGCAGCGTTGAAGACCAGGGGACTGAAGCTTTCTTT.